This T cell receptor (beta chain) was profiled in a study of identical twins. Study-level results: Out-of-frame alpha sequences common to twins exhibited a surplus of low generation probability.

Concerning this clonotype itself: Its specificity is not known.

TCRdb independently ran MiXCR on the 5' RACE reads; one entry per CDR3 protein. The sample holds about 240,000 distinct CDR3 sequences, about 11% seen once. The germline V gene has CDR1 MNHEY and CDR2 SMNVEV (reference sequence). With 2 bases removed from V and 0 bases from J, the gap between germline ends came to 14 bases. The CDR3 extends over 17 amino acids. The sequencing input was memory T cells sorted from blood. This TCR came from a man aged 45-65 years in good health. The chain joins TRBV27 to TRBJ2-4, with a weak D call TRBD1 (6 bases). This chain's CDR3 is CASSLGTTPLAKNIQYF. The CDR3 coding sequence is TGTGCCAGCAGTTTAGGGACAACCCCTTTAGCCAAAAACATTCAGTACTTC.